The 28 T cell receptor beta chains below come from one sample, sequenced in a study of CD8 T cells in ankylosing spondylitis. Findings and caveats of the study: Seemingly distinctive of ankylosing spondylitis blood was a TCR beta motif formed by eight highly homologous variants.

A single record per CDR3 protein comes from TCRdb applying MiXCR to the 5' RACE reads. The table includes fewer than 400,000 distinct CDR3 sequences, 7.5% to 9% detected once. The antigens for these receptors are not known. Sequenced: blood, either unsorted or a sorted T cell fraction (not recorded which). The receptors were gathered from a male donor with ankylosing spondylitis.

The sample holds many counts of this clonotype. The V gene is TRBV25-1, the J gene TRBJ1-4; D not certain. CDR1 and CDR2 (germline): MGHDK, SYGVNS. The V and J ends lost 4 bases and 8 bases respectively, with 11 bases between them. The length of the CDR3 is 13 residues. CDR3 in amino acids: CASSGRGSEKLFF. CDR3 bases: TGTGCCAGCAGTGGACGGGGTTCCGAAAAACTGTTTTTT.

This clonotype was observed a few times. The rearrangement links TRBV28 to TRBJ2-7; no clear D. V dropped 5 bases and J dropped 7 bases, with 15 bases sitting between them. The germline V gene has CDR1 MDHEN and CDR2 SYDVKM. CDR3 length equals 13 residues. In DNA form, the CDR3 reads TGTGCCAGCAGTCTCCACTTCGACGGGGAGCAGTACTTC. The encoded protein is CASSLHFDGEQYF.

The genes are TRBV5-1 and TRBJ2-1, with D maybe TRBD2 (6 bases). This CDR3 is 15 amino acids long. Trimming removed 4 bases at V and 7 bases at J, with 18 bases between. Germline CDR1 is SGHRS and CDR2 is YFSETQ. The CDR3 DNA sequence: TGCGCCAGCAGCCCACTCCCCAGGGAGGATAATGAGCAGTTCTTC. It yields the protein CASSPLPREDNEQFF.

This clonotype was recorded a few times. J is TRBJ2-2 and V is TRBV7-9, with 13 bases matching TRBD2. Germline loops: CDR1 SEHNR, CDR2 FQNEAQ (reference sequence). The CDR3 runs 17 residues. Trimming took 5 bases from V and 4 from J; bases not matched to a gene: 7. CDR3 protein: CASSRRGTSGITGELFF. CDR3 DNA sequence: TGTGCCAGCAGCCGGCGCGGGACTAGCGGGATCACCGGGGAGCTGTTTTTT.

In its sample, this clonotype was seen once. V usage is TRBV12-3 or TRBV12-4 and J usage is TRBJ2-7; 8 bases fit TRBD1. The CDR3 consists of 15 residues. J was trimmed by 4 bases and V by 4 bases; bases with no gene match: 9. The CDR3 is CASSSPWTGRYEQYF. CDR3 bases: TGTGCCAGCAGTTCCCCTTGGACAGGGAGGTACGAGCAGTACTTC.

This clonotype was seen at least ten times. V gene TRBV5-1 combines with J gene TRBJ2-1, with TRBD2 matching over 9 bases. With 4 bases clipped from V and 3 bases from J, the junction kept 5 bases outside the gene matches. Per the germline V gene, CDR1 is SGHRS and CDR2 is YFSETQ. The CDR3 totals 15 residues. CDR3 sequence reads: CASSRETSGYNEQFF. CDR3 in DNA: TGCGCCAGCAGCAGGGAGACTAGCGGCTACAATGAGCAGTTCTTC.

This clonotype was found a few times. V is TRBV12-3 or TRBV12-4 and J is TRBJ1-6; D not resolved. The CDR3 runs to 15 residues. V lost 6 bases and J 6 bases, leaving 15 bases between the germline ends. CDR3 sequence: CASRIDPHINSPLHF. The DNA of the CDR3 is TGTGCCAGCAGGATCGATCCACATATTAATTCACCCCTCCACTTT.

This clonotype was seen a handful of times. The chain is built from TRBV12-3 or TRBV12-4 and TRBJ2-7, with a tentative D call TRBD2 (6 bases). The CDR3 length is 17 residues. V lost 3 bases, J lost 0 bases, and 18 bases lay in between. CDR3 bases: TGTGCCAGCAGTTTTAGGCAATGGGCGGGGTACTCCTACGAGCAGTACTTC. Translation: CASSFRQWAGYSYEQYF.

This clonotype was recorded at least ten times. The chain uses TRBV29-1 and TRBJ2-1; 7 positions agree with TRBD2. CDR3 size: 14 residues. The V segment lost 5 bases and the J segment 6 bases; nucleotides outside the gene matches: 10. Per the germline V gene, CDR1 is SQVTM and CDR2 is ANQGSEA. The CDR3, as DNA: TGCAGCGTTTCGGGGGGAGGGCCCCGCAATGAGCAGTTCTTC. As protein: CSVSGGGPRNEQFF.

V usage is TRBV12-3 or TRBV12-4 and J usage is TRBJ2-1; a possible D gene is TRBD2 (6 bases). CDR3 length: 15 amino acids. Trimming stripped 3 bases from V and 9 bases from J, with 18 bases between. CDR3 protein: CASSLGLGSSSEQFF. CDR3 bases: TGTGCCAGCAGTTTGGGACTCGGGAGTTCGAGTGAGCAGTTCTTC.

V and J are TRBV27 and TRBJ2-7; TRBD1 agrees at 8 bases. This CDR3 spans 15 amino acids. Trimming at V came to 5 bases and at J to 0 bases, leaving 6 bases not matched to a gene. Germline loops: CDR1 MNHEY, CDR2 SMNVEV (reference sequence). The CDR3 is CASSRVDRASYEQYF. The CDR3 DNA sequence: TGTGCCAGCAGTAGGGTGGACAGGGCCTCCTACGAGCAGTACTTC.

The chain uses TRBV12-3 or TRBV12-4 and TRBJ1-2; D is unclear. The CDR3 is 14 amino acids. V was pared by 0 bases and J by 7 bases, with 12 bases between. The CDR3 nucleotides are TGTGCCAGCAGTTTAGCTAGTTTATGGTCTGGCTACACCTTC. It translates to CASSLASLWSGYTF.

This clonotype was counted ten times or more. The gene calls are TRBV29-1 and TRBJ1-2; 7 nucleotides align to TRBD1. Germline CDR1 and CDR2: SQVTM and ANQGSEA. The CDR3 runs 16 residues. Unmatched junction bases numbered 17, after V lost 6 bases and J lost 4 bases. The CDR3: CSVHKRSTGFGYGYTF. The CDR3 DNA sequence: TGCAGCGTCCACAAACGATCGACAGGGTTCGGCTATGGCTACACCTTC. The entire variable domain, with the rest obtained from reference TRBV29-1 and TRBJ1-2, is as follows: SAVISQKPSRDICQRGTSLTIQCQVDSQVTMMFWYRQQPGQSLTLIATANQGSEATYESGFVIDKFPISRPNLTFSTLTVSNMSPEDSSIYLCSVHKRSTGFGYGYTFGSGTRLTVV.

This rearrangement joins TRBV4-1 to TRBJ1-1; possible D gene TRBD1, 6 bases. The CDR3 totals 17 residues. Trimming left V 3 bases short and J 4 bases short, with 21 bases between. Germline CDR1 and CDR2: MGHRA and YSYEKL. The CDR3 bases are TGCGCCAGCAGCCAGGAGGGGGATTCAGGGTCTGGCACTGAAGCTTTCTTT. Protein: CASSQEGDSGSGTEAFF.

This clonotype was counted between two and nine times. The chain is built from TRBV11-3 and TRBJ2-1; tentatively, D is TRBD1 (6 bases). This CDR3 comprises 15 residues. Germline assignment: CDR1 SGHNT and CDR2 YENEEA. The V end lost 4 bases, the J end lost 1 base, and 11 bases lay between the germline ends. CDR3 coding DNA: TGTGCCAGCAGCTCCCTTCAGGGGTCCTACAATGAGCAGTTCTTC. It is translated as CASSSLQGSYNEQFF.

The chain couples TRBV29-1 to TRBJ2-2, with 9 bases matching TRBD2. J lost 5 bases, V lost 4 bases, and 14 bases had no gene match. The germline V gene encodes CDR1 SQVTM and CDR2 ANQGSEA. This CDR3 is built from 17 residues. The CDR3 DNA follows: TGCAGCGTTGGGACCGGGACTGGCGGGAGGGGAACCGGGGAGCTGTTTTTT. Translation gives CSVGTGTGGRGTGELFF.

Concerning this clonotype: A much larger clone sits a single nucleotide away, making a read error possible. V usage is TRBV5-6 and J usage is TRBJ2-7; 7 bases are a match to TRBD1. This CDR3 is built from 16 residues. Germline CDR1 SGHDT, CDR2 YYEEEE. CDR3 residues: CAISHGPGQFSYEQYF. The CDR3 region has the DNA TGTGCCATCAGCCACGGGCCGGGACAGTTTTCCTACGAGCAGTACTTC.

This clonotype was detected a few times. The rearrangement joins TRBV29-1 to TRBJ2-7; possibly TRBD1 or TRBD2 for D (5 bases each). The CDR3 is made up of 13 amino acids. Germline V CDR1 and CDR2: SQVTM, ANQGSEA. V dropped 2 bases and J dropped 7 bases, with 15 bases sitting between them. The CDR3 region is CSVEQDWGREQYF. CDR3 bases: TGCAGCGTTGAACAGGACTGGGGACGTGAGCAGTACTTC.

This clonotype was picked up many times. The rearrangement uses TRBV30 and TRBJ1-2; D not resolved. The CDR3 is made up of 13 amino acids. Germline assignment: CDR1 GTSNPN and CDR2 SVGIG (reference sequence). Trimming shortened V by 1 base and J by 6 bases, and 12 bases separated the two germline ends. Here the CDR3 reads CAWSEDPGNGYTF. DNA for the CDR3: TGTGCCTGGAGTGAGGATCCGGGCAATGGCTACACCTTC.

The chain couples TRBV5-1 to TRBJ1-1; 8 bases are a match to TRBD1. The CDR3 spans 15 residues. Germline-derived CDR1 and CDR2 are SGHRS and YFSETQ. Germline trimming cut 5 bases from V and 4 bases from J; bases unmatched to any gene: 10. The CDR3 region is CASRDRVSWGTEAFF. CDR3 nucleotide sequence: TGCGCCAGCAGGGACAGGGTGTCGTGGGGCACTGAAGCTTTCTTT.

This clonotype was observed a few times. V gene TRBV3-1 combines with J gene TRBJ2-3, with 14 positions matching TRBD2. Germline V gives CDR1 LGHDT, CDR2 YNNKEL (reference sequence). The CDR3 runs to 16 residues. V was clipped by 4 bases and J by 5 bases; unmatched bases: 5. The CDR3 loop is CASSPGLAGAGDTQYF. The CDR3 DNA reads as TGTGCCAGCAGCCCGGGACTAGCGGGAGCCGGAGATACGCAGTATTTT.

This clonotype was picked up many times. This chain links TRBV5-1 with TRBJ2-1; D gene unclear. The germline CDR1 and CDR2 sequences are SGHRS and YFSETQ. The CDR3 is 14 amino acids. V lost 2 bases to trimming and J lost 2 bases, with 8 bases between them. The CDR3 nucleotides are TGCGCCAGCAGCTTTGGGGAACCCTACAATGAGCAGTTCTTC. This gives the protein CASSFGEPYNEQFF.

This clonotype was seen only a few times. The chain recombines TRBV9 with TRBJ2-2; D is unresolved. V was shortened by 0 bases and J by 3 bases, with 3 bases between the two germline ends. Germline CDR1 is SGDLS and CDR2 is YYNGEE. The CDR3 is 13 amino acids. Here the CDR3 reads CASSVEYTGELFF. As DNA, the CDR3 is TGTGCCAGCAGCGTAGAGTACACCGGGGAGCTGTTTTTT.

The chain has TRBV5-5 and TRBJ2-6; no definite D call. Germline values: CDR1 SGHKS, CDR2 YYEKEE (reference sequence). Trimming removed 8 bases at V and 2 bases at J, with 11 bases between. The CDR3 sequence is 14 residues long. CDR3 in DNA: TGTGCCAGGAGCCCTGACGCTGGGGCCAACGTCCTGACTTTC. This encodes CARSPDAGANVLTF.

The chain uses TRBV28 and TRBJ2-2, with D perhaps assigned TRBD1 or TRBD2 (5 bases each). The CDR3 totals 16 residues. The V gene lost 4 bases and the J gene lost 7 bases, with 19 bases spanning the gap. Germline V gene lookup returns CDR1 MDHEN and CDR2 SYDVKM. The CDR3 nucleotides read TGTGCCAGCAGTTCCCAGGGTATTTCGGGGAACGGGGAGCTGTTTTTT. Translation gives CASSSQGISGNGELFF.

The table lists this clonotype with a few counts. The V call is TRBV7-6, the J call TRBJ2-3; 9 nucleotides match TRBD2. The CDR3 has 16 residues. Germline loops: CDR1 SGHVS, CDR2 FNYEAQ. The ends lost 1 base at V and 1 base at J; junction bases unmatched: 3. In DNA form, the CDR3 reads TGTGCCAGCAGCTTAGGGATAGCGGGAGGCACAGATACGCAGTATTTT. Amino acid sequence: CASSLGIAGGTDTQYF. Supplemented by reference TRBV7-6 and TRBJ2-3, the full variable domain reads GAGVSQSPRYKVTKRGQDVALRCDPISGHVSLYWYRQALGQGPEFLTYFNYEAQQDKSGLPNDRFSAERPEGSISTLTIQRTEQRDSAMYRCASSLGIAGGTDTQYFGPGTRLTVL.

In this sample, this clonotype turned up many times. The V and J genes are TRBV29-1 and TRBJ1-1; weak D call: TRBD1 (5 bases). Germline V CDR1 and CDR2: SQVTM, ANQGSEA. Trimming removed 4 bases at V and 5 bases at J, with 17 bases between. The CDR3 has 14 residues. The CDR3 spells CSVGVSAGGTEAFF. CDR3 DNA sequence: TGCAGCGTTGGTGTCTCAGCCGGGGGGACTGAAGCTTTCTTT.

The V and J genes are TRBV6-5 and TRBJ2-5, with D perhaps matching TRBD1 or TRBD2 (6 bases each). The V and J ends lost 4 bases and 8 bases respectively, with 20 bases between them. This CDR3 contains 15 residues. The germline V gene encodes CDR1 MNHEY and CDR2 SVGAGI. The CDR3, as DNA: TGTGCCAGCAGTTGGGGGGCCGAACCGGGGAGCACCCAGTACTTC. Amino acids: CASSWGAEPGSTQYF.